This T cell receptor (beta chain) emerged from a study of blood T cell repertoires in COVID-19. About the study: Samples representing acute and convalescent COVID-19 were sourced from the United States, Italy and Spain. Sources were T cells, B-cell-depleted T cells, or PBMCs; the material itself was cDNA or gDNA.

The assay was immunoSEQ multiplex PCR, and TCRdb's table has in-frame clones only and misses some. The repertoire consists of about 130,000 clones, with about 86% occurring once and the leading ten covering about 2.9%. CDR3 size: 15 residues. The germline gives CDR1 SGHVS, CDR2 FQNEAQ. Germline trimming cut 5 bases from V and 4 bases from J; bases unmatched to any gene: 6. This sequence originates from a woman older than 75 with acute or convalescent COVID-19. V usage is TRBV7-8 and J usage is TRBJ1-2; 11 nucleotides align to TRBD1. The sample consisted of peripheral blood. The CDR3 protein is CASSPSGQGAYGYTF. Written as DNA, the CDR3 is TGTGCCAGCAGCCCCAGTGGACAGGGGGCCTATGGCTACACCTTC.